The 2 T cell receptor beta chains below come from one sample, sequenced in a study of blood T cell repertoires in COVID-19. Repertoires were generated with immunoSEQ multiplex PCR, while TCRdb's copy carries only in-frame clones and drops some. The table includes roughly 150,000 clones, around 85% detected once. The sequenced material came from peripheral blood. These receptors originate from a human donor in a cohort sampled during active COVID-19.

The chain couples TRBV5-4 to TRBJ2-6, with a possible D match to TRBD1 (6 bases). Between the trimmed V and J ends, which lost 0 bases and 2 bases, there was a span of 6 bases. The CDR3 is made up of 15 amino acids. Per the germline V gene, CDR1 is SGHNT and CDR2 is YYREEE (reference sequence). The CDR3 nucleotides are TGTGCCAGCAGCTTGGGGGGGCCTGGGGCCAACGTCCTGACTTTC. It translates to CASSLGGPGANVLTF.

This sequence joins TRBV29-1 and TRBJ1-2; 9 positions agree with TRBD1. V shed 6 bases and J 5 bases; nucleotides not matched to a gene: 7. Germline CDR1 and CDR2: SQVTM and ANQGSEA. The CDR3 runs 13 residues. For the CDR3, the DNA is TGCAGCGTCCCCGGGACAGGGAAATATGGCTACACCTTC. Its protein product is CSVPGTGKYGYTF.